A single sample gave rise to the 24 T cell receptor beta chains below, sequenced in a study of blood T cell repertoires in COVID-19. The method was immunoSEQ multiplex PCR; TCRdb's version includes in-frame clones alone and lacks a portion of them. The table lists roughly 59,000 clones, about four fifths of them singletons. Sequenced: peripheral blood. The source is a woman aged 80 or older with acute or convalescent COVID-19.

This chain's CDR3 is CASSSGRGAFF. CDR3 DNA sequence: TGTGCCAGCAGTTCGGGGCGGGGGGCTTTCTTT. The V gene is TRBV6-6, the J gene TRBJ1-1; a weak D match, TRBD1 (5 bases). The germline V gene encodes CDR1 MNHNY and CDR2 SVGAGI (reference sequence). This CDR3 region has 11 residues. V lost 4 bases and J 11 bases, leaving 11 bases between the germline ends.

The CDR3 DNA reads TGCGCCAGCAGCCAAGATGGGCAGGGAGGTTATTGGGAAAAACTGTTTTTT. Protein sequence: CASSQDGQGGYWEKLFF. This chain connects TRBV4-1 to TRBJ1-4, with D perhaps TRBD1 (5 bases). The CDR3 is 17 residues long. The germline gives CDR1 MGHRA, CDR2 YSYEKL. Between the trimmed V and J ends, which lost 0 bases and 8 bases, there was a span of 19 bases.

The chain carries TRBV12-5 and TRBJ1-1, with D possibly matching TRBD1 (6 bases). Per germline, CDR1 LGHNT and CDR2 FRNRAP. Between the trimmed V and J ends, which lost 5 bases and 0 bases, there was a span of 10 bases. CDR3 size: 14 residues. The CDR3 nucleotides read TGTGCTAGTGGTCCCGGACAGCTGAACACTGAAGCTTTCTTT. Residues: CASGPGQLNTEAFF.

This rearrangement joins TRBV28 to TRBJ1-1; perhaps TRBD1 as D (5 bases). Germline V CDR1 and CDR2: MDHEN, SYDVKM. CDR3 length: 12 residues. The V gene lost 5 bases and the J gene lost 4 bases, with 8 bases spanning the gap. CDR3 protein: CASSTGPTEAFF. As DNA, the CDR3 is TGTGCCAGCAGTACAGGACCCACTGAAGCTTTCTTT.

This chain uses TRBV5-4 with TRBJ2-7; 9 nucleotides line up with TRBD2. This CDR3 comprises 14 residues. The V and J ends lost 0 bases and 6 bases, in that order; junction bases with no gene match: 4. Germline-derived CDR1 and CDR2 are SGHNT and YYREEE (reference sequence). In DNA form, the CDR3 reads TGTGCCAGCAGCTTGGACCTAGCGGGGAGCGAGCAGTACTTC. Translated: CASSLDLAGSEQYF.

This clone was observed a handful of times. The chain joins TRBV19 to TRBJ2-2; no clear D. The germline V and J ends were trimmed by 6 bases and 4 bases, with 15 bases remaining between them. The germline CDR1 and CDR2 sequences are LNHDA and SQIVND (reference sequence). The CDR3 totals 15 residues. The CDR3 coding sequence is TGTGCCAGTAGCAACACAGCTTTGAGCACCGGGGAGCTGTTTTTT. Its protein product is CASSNTALSTGELFF.

This clone was detected once. This sequence joins TRBV4-1 and TRBJ1-5, with TRBD1 identical over 7 bases. There are 16 residues in the CDR3. The ends lost 1 base at V and 1 base at J; junction bases unmatched: 4. Germline V gene data show CDR1 as MGHRA and CDR2 as YSYEKL. The CDR3 DNA reads TGCGCCAGCAGCCAAGGACAGGGAATCAGCAATCAGCCCCAGCATTTT. Encoded protein: CASSQGQGISNQPQHF.

This clone was detected only a few times. This rearrangement joins TRBV6-6 to TRBJ2-3; 7 bases are shared with TRBD1. In germline, CDR1 is MNHNY, CDR2 SVGAGI (reference sequence). The CDR3 sequence is 14 residues long. Trimming took 7 bases from V and 3 from J; bases not matched to a gene: 7. For the CDR3, the DNA is TGTGCCAGCAAGGGGGCAGGAGGTACAGATACGCAGTATTTT. It translates to CASKGAGGTDTQYF.

The chain couples TRBV24-1 to TRBJ1-3, with D hard to call. V lost 7 bases and J lost 2, with 8 bases in between. This CDR3 is 13 amino acids long. The germline V gene has CDR1 KGHDR and CDR2 SFDVKD. DNA for the CDR3: TGTGCCACCAGATGCGATCCTGGAAACACCATATATTTT. This gives the protein CATRCDPGNTIYF.

The J gene is TRBJ1-1, the V gene TRBV30, with 8 positions matching TRBD1. Germline CDR1 and CDR2: GTSNPN and SVGIG (reference sequence). The V and J ends lost 4 bases and 7 bases, in that order; junction bases with no gene match: 5. The CDR3 consists of 12 residues. This chain's CDR3 is CAWIRDRFEAFF. CDR3 in DNA: TGTGCCTGGATCCGGGACAGGTTTGAAGCTTTCTTT.

The chain has TRBV6-4 and TRBJ2-1, with 9 positions matching TRBD1. Germline values: CDR1 MRHNA, CDR2 SNTAGT. CDR3 length equals 16 residues. V lost 4 bases, J lost 3 bases, and 7 bases stayed unmatched. The chain's CDR3 is CASSAEGQGIYNEQFF. The CDR3 DNA sequence: TGTGCCAGCAGTGCAGAGGGACAGGGAATCTACAATGAGCAGTTCTTC.

The chain uses TRBV9 and TRBJ2-7; 9 bases align to TRBD2. Germline loops: CDR1 SGDLS, CDR2 YYNGEE. This CDR3 has 14 residues. The ends lost 3 bases at V and 2 bases at J; junction bases unmatched: 3. In nucleotides, the CDR3 is TGTGCCAGCAGCGCAGGCGGGGGGGCCTACGAGCAGTACTTC. Its protein product is CASSAGGGAYEQYF.

This chain uses TRBV7-9 with TRBJ1-4; D unclear. V shed 5 bases and J shed 0 bases, with 10 bases lying between them. Germline V gene data show CDR1 as SEHNR and CDR2 as FQNEAQ (reference sequence). This CDR3 is 15 amino acids long. Here the CDR3 reads CASSPGGATNEKLFF. The CDR3 nucleotides are TGTGCCAGCAGCCCTGGAGGAGCAACTAATGAAAAACTGTTTTTT.

The V and J genes are TRBV7-9 and TRBJ1-6, with D possibly being TRBD1 (5 bases). Germline lookup yields CDR1 SEHNR and CDR2 FQNEAQ (reference sequence). Trimming removed 5 bases at V and 10 bases at J, with 15 bases between. This CDR3 is built from 14 residues. The CDR3 here is CASSQQGSESPLHF. The CDR3 DNA reads TGTGCCAGCAGCCAGCAGGGTTCGGAATCACCCCTCCACTTT.

Note on this clone: The same CDR3 arises from other DNA sequences in this sample as well. This chain joins TRBV24-1 and TRBJ2-3; 7 nucleotides align to TRBD1. The CDR3 loop spans 15 amino acids. CDR1 and CDR2 from the germline V gene are KGHDR and SFDVKD. The V and J ends lost 3 bases and 1 base, in that order; junction bases with no gene match: 3. The CDR3 loop reads CATSDTGTGTDTQYF. The CDR3 DNA sequence: TGTGCCACCAGTGATACCGGGACAGGCACAGATACGCAGTATTTT.

The chain recombines TRBV7-8 with TRBJ1-2, with TRBD1 as a possible D gene (6 bases). V lost 1 base, J lost 8 bases, and 11 bases lay in between. This CDR3 is 13 amino acids long. Germline V CDR1 and CDR2: SGHVS, FQNEAQ. As DNA, the CDR3 is TGTGCCAGCAGCTTAGTCTCCCAGGGGGGCTACACCTTC. Encoded protein: CASSLVSQGGYTF. The complete variable domain, with remaining parts taken from reference TRBV7-8 and TRBJ1-2, reads GAGVSQSPRYKVAKRGQDVALRCDPISGHVSLFWYQQALGQGPEFLTYFQNEAQLDKSGLPSDRFFAERPEGSVSTLKIQRTQQEDSAVYLCASSLVSQGGYTFGSGTRLTVV.

The chain links TRBV21-1 to TRBJ2-7; the DNA was not compared with TRBD1, the D call given in the table. TRBV21-1 is a pseudogene. The CDR3 runs to 15 residues. The CDR3 DNA follows: TGTGCCAGCAACGAGGTTGGACAGGGCCCCTACGAGCAGTACTTC. As protein: CASNEVGQGPYEQYF.

In its sample, this clone is medium-sized. This chain joins TRBV11-2 and TRBJ2-7; TRBD2 might be the D (6 bases). This CDR3 spans 15 amino acids. V was shortened by 2 bases and J by 4 bases, with 15 bases between the two germline ends. CDR1 is SGHAT and CDR2 is FQNNGV in the germline V gene. The DNA for the CDR3 is TGTGCCAGCAGCTTATTAAGGGGAGGAATTTACGAGCAGTACTTC. Translating gives CASSLLRGGIYEQYF.

V usage is TRBV5-1 and J usage is TRBJ2-3, with 8 bases fitting TRBD2. The germline V gene has CDR1 SGHRS and CDR2 YFSETQ. The CDR3 is 16 amino acids. V lost 2 bases and J lost 1; bases outside the gene matches: 6. This chain's CDR3 is CASSFASGSGTDTQYF. Here the CDR3 DNA reads TGCGCCAGCAGCTTCGCGAGCGGGAGTGGCACAGATACGCAGTATTTT.

V is TRBV6-5 and J is TRBJ1-5; D is possibly TRBD1 (6 bases). The CDR3 is 12 residues long. The germline V and J ends were trimmed by 2 bases and 9 bases, with 8 bases remaining between them. Germline CDR1 is MNHEY and CDR2 is SVGAGI. In nucleotides, the CDR3 is TGTGCCAGCAGTTACCAAGGGGGGCCCCAGCATTTT. It encodes CASSYQGGPQHF.

This chain joins TRBV6-6 and TRBJ1-1; D perhaps matches TRBD1 (5 bases). CDR3 length: 17 amino acids. Germline lookup yields CDR1 MNHNY and CDR2 SVGAGI (reference sequence). V was cut by 5 bases and J by 1 base, with 20 bases left in between. DNA of the CDR3: TGTGCCAGCAGTCACCGGGGGGTACAGTCCGGGAACACTGAAGCTTTCTTT. As protein: CASSHRGVQSGNTEAFF.

The rearrangement joins TRBV3-1 (or the pseudogene TRBV3-2) to TRBJ1-2, with 10 bases fitting TRBD1. V lost 2 bases to trimming and J lost 8 bases; unmatched junction nucleotides: 5. From germline, CDR1 is LGHDT and CDR2 YNNKEL (reference sequence). This CDR3 is built from 14 residues. CDR3 amino acids: CASSQWDRGDGYTF. CDR3 DNA: TGTGCCAGCAGCCAATGGGACAGGGGCGACGGCTACACCTTC.

V is TRBV7-3 and J is TRBJ2-1; TRBD2 matches 11 bases. This CDR3 has 15 amino acids. The V gene's germline CDR1 is SGHTA and CDR2 FQGTGA. With 2 bases clipped from V and 6 bases from J, the junction kept 3 bases outside the gene matches. The CDR3 DNA reads as TGTGCCAGCAGCTTAGGGACTAGCGGAACCAATGAGCAGTTCTTC. This encodes CASSLGTSGTNEQFF.

In this sample, this clone turned up a few times. V usage is TRBV28 and J usage is TRBJ2-7; D is unresolved. CDR1 and CDR2 from the germline V gene are MDHEN and SYDVKM. The length of the CDR3 is 13 residues. V was clipped by 3 bases and J by 4 bases, with 10 bases between them. The CDR3 sequence is CASSFIRAYEQYF. CDR3 nucleotides: TGTGCCAGCAGTTTTATTAGAGCTTACGAGCAGTACTTC.